Below, one T cell receptor (beta chain) is given with its context. The junction departs from the called germline gene at one end, perhaps through a read error. The sample is drawn from a study of blood T cell repertoires in COVID-19. Study at large: COVID-19 samples, acute and convalescent, were from the United States, Italy and Spain. From T cells, B-cell-depleted T cells, or PBMCs came the material, which was cDNA or gDNA.

In the original workflow: The assay estimated nucleated cells by amplifying reference gene primers. The assay was immunoSEQ multiplex PCR, and TCRdb's table has in-frame clones only and misses some. D and trimming come from the DNA, and the V and J calls and clone size come from that table. The sample holds roughly 260,000 clones; about 91% are singletons and the top ten take just over 2.5%. Enrolled during active infection, Seattle patients were then followed longitudinally. The sample comprised peripheral blood. The clonotype originates from a person under 35 with COVID-19, enrolled during active disease.

The CDR3 loop is CASSLALSSYNEQFF. In nucleotides, the CDR3 is TGTGCTAGCAGCTTAGCTTTGAGCTCCTACAATGAGCAGTTCTTC. V gene TRBV7-7 combines with J gene TRBJ2-1; D not certain. Per the germline V gene, CDR1 is SSHAT and CDR2 is FNYEAQ (reference sequence). The CDR3 consists of 15 residues.